The rows below give T cell receptor beta chains drawn from one sample of a study of cytomegalovirus exposure and HLA in healthy donors. Sequencing used immunoSEQ multiplex PCR; TCRdb keeps in-frame clones, though not all of them. The sample holds approximately 99,000 clones, 55% to 80% seen once. Sequencing used PBMCs. These receptors all stem from a man in his forties or fifties in good health and CMV-seronegative. Both conserved end residues are trimmed from each CDR3.

cdr3_length,v_call,cdr3_aa
13,TRBV6-5,ASSYSIDTIYGYT
13,TRBV7-9,ASSRGGVSNQPQH
13,TRBV5-1,ASSLVLAVQETQY
13,TRBV7-8,ASSYKRGPYNEQF
13,TRBV9,ASSPGLALQETQY
11,TRBV29-1,SVNQGALGELF
16,TRBV10-3,ATTSGRLGTVVNQPQH
14,TRBV6-6,ASSPGQGAVSQPQH
12,TRBV13,ASSPRTGSYEQY
12,TRBV5-1,ASSFQIGGETQY
15,TRBV10-3,AISDPGTSGGADEQF
10,TRBV18,ASSADRDEQY
13,TRBV4-3,ASSLAAQGGYEQY
11,TRBV18,ASSSFRDNEQF
9,TRBV25-1,ASSETAEQY
11,TRBV7-2,ASSYSRDTEAF
14,TRBV9,ASSVGGRGDYNEQF
12,TRBV5-1,ASSPSGGEDTQY
15,TRBV11-2,ASSPDRLAGNYNEQF
14,TRBV18,ASSARTGTANYGYT
14,TRBV9,ASSTRLASRTDTQY
15,TRBV30,AWSVLAGGDFYNEQF
11,TRBV13,ASSFPSTDTQY
10,TRBV7-7,ASSSNQETQY
14,TRBV6-6,ASSYSRGGWTGELF